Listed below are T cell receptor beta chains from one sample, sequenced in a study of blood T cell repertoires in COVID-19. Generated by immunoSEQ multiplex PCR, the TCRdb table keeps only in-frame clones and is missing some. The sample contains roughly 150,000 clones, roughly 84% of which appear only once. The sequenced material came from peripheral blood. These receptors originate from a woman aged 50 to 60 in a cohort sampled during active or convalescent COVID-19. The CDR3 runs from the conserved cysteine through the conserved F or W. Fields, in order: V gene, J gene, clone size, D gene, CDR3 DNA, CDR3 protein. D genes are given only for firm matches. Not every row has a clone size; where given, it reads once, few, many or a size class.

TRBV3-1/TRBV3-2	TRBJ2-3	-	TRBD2	TGTGCCAGCAGCCAAGATTTTAGCGGGGGACGCACAGATACGCAGTATTTT	CASSQDFSGGRTDTQYF
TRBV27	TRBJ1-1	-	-	TGTGCCAGCAGTCCCGCGGGAGTCTATTGGGGAGCTTTCTTT	CASSPAGVYWGAFF
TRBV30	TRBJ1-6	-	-	TGTGCCTGGAGTGTTTCAGGGGTCCTCAGGAGCTCCTATAATTCACCCCTCCACTTT	CAWSVSGVLRSSYNSPLHF
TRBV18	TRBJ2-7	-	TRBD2	TGTGCCAGCTCGACAACTAGCGGGGGGGAGCAGTACTTC	CASSTTSGGEQYF
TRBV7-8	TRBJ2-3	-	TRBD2	TGTGCCAGCAGCTTTCTAGCGGGGGGGCCCCATACGCAGTATTTT	CASSFLAGGPHTQYF
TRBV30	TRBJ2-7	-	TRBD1	TGTGCCTGGAGTGTACTTCAGGGGGCGGCCAACGAGCAGTACTTC	CAWSVLQGAANEQYF
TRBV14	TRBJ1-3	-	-	TGTGCCAGCAGCCGGGCGAGCTCTGGAAACACCATATATTTT	CASSRASSGNTIYF
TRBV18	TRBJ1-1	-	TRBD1	TGTGCCAGCTCACCCTTTATAGGACAGGGGAACACTGAAGCTTTCTTT	CASSPFIGQGNTEAFF
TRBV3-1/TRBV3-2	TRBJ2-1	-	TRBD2	TGTGCCAGCAGCCAAGTGGGGACTAGCGGCCCCGCCCCGAATGAGCAGTTCTTC	CASSQVGTSGPAPNEQFF
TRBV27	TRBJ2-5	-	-	TGTGCCAGCAGTAAAGCCCCACAGGGTGTAAGGGAGACCCAGTACTTC	CASSKAPQGVRETQYF
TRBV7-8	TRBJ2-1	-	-	TGTGCCAGCAGCTTATTGGGGCAGGGCGGCCCAAATGAGCAGTTCTTC	CASSLLGQGGPNEQFF
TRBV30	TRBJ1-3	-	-	TGTGCCTGGAGTTCGGGCTCTGGAAACACCATATATTTT	CAWSSGSGNTIYF
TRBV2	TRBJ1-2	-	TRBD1	TGTGCCAGCGGTTCCACAGGGGCATATGGCTACACCTTC	CASGSTGAYGYTF
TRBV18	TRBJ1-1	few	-	TGTGCCAGCTCACCTACAAGGAACACTGAAGCTTTCTTT	CASSPTRNTEAFF
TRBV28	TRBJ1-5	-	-	TGTGCCAGCAGGGGGGGAAATCAGCCCCAGCATTTT	CASRGGNQPQHF
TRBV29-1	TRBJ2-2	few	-	TGCAGCGTTGAGGGCGGGGGACAGGCGGGGGAGCTGTTTTTT	CSVEGGGQAGELFF
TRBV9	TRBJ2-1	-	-	TGTGCCAGCAGCGTAGAATCCCAGGGCAATGAGCAGTTCTTC	CASSVESQGNEQFF
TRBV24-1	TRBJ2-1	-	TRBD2	TGTGCCACCAGTACTAGCGGGGGGGCTTTTTCATCCTACAATGAGCAGTTCTTC	CATSTSGGAFSSYNEQFF
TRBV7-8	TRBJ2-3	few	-	TGTGCCAGCAGCCGAGGGACTTCAGAGACGCAGTATTTT	CASSRGTSETQYF
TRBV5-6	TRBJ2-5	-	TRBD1	TGTGCCAGCAGCTTAAGGGGGCCGGAGACCCAGTACTTC	CASSLRGPETQYF
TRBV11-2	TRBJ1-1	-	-	TGTGCCAGCAGCTTAGTAGTTAGGAGGACTGAAGCTTTCTTT	CASSLVVRRTEAFF
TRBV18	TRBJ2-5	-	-	TGTGCCAGCTCACCTACAGGGGAGGCCCAGTACTTC	CASSPTGEAQYF
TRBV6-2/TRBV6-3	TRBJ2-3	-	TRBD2	TGTGCCAGCAGTTACTCTGGGCTAGCGGGGGGGAGTACGCAGTATTTT	CASSYSGLAGGSTQYF
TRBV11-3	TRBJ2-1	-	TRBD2	TGTGCCAGCAGCTCAGGGACTAGCGGAGAGCAGTTCTTC	CASSSGTSGEQFF
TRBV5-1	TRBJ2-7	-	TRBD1	TGCGCCAGCAGCTCGGGACAGGGGGTGCCCTACGAGCAGTACTTC	CASSSGQGVPYEQYF
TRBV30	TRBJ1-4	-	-	TGTGCCTGGATGGACATCCAAGGGGGTGAAAAACTGTTTTTT	CAWMDIQGGEKLFF
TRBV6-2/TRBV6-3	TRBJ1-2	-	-	TGTGCCAGCAGTGACAAGCAATATGGCTACACCTTC	CASSDKQYGYTF
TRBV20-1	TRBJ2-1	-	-	TGCAGTGCGAGTCGGGAATGGGAGCAGTTCTTC	CSASREWEQFF
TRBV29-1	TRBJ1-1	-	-	TGCAGCGGGGGGGGCCGGTACACTGAAGCTTTCTTT	CSGGGRYTEAFF
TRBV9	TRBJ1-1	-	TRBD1	TGTGCCAGCAGCCCCGGGACAGGGTGGGACACTGAAGCTTTCTTT	CASSPGTGWDTEAFF
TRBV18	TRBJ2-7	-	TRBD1	TGTGCCAGCTCACCATTGACAGGGTCCTACGAGCAGTACTTC	CASSPLTGSYEQYF
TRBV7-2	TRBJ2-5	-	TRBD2	TGTGCCAGCAGCTCGGGACTAGCGGGGGGCCAAGAGACCCAGTACTTC	CASSSGLAGGQETQYF
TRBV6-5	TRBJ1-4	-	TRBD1	TGTGCCAGCAGGCAACAGGGGGTTGAAAAACTGTTTTTT	CASRQQGVEKLFF
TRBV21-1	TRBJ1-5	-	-	TGTGCCAGCAGCAAACAAGGAGGGGAGGTGGTGACCAATCAGCCCCAGCATTTT	CASSKQGGEVVTNQPQHF
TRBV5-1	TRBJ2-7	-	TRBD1	TGCGCCAGCAGCTTCTTAGGGGGCCACCCCCGGGAGCAGTACTTC	CASSFLGGHPREQYF
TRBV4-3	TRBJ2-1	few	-	TGCGCCAGCAGCCAAGATCTCCGCTACAATGAGCAGTTCTTC	CASSQDLRYNEQFF
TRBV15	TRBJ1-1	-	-	TGTGCCACTAACACGCCCAGGTCCACTGAAGCTTTCTTT	CATNTPRSTEAFF
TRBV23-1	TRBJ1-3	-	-	TGCGCCAGCAGTCCTCCCCTGGACTCGACTGGAAACACCATATATTTT	CASSPPLDSTGNTIYF
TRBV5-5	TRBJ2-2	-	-	TGTGCCAGCAGCTTGGGTTGGCAAGAGAACACCGGGGAGCTGTTTTTT	CASSLGWQENTGELFF
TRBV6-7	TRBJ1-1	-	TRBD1	TGTGCCAGCATTAAGACAGGGGTAACTGAAGCTTTCTTT	CASIKTGVTEAFF
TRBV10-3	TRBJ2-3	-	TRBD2	TGTGCCATCAGTGGGACGCGGGGGGGGGCAGATACGCAGTATTTT	CAISGTRGGADTQYF
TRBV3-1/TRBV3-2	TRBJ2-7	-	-	TGTGCCAGCCGGGACTTCTACGAGCAGTACTTC	CASRDFYEQYF
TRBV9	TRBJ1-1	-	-	TGTGCCAGCAGCGTAGATCAGGGAATGAACACTGAAGCTTTCTTT	CASSVDQGMNTEAFF
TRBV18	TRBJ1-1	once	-	TGTGCCAGCTCACCACGGCAGGAAAACACTGAAGCTTTCTTT	CASSPRQENTEAFF
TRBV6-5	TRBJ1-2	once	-	TGTGCCAGCAGTTACCTGCAGGGAGGTGATAATGGCTACACCTTC	CASSYLQGGDNGYTF
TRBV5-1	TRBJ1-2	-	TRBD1	TGCGCCAGCAGCTTGAAACAGGGGGCGATGAATGGCTACACCTTC	CASSLKQGAMNGYTF
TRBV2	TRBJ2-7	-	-	TGTGCCAGCAGGAGCCAAGGACATAGCTACGAGCAGTACTTC	CASRSQGHSYEQYF
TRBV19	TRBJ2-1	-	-	TGTGCCAGTAGTATCCACGGGGTTTACAATGAGCAGTTCTTC	CASSIHGVYNEQFF
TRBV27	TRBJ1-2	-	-	TGTGCCAGCAGTTTTGCCGGCGGTGTTTATGGCTACACCTTC	CASSFAGGVYGYTF
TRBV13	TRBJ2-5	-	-	TGTGCCAGCAGCTTAGAAGGGGCGGAGGAGACCCAGTACTTC	CASSLEGAEETQYF
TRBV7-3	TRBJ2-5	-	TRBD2	TGTGCCAGCAGCTTAAGTGGAGCGGGGGAAGAGACCCAGTACTTC	CASSLSGAGEETQYF
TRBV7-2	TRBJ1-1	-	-	TGTGCCAGCAGCCAAAGCAGGGGTATGGGCACTGAAGCTTTCTTT	CASSQSRGMGTEAFF
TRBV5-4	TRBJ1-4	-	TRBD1	TGTGCCAGCAGCTTACAGGGGGCGGATGAAAAACTGTTTTTT	CASSLQGADEKLFF
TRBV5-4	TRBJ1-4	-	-	TGTGCCAGCAGCTTGAGGGAGCGGGGACAACCGCCAATTTTT	CASSLRERGQPPIF
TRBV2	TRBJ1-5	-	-	TGTGCCAGCAGTGAAAGCCGGGGTAGCAATCAGCCCCAGCATTTT	CASSESRGSNQPQHF